These 18 T cell receptor beta chains share one sample of origin, sequenced in a study of beta chain features in type 1 diabetes. Broader study findings: Shorter TCRB CDR3s, moderately but significantly so, marked every one of the four CD4+ subsets in Type 1 diabetes patients.

These TCRs are of unknown antigen specificity. Expressed TCRB transcripts were sequenced after all isolated RNA was converted to cDNA. Method: immunoSEQ multiplex PCR; TCRdb's copy keeps in-frame clones and lacks some. This table has 150,000 to 200,000 clones, over 55% appearing once. Source material: naive CD4+ T cells from blood. The origin of the receptors is a young man with type 1 diabetes.

The genes are TRBV5-1 and TRBJ2-1, with TRBD1 matching over 7 bases. Germline trimming cut 4 bases from V and 4 bases from J; bases unmatched to any gene: 8. CDR1 SGHRS and CDR2 YFSETQ come from the germline V gene. This CDR3 is built from 15 residues. CDR3 sequence (DNA): TGCGCCAGCAGCAACGAGGGACAGAATTACAATGAGCAGTTCTTC. It is translated as CASSNEGQNYNEQFF. The full variable domain, in which reference TRBV5-1 and TRBJ2-1 provide the parts outside the CDR3, is KAGVTQTPRYLIKTRGQQVTLSCSPISGHRSVSWYQQTPGQGLQFLFEYFSETQRNKGNFPGRFSGRQFSNSRSEMNVSTLELGDSALYLCASSNEGQNYNEQFFGPGTRLTVL.

A few counts support this clone. This chain connects TRBV18 to TRBJ1-2, with no clear D. The CDR3 runs to 13 residues. Germline V lookup: CDR1 KGHSH, CDR2 LQKENI. Trimming removed 1 base from V and 5 bases from J, with 8 bases in between. CDR3 amino acids: CASSPLDGYGYTF. As DNA, the CDR3 is TGTGCCAGCTCACCACTGGACGGATATGGCTACACCTTC.

The V call is TRBV16, the J call TRBJ1-2; 9 bases agree with TRBD1. The CDR3 spans 13 residues. Germline values: CDR1 KGHSY, CDR2 FQNENV. The ends lost 6 bases at V and 8 bases at J; junction bases unmatched: 7. In nucleotides, the CDR3 is TGTGCCAGCAGTGGCGGACAGGGGATGGGCTACACCTTC. Its protein product is CASSGGQGMGYTF. The variable domain in full, completed from reference TRBV16 and TRBJ1-2, reads GEEVAQTPKHLVRGEGQKAKLYCAPIKGHSYVFWYQQVLKNEFKFLISFQNENVFDETGMPKERFSAKCLPNSPCSLEIQATKLEDSAVYFCASSGGQGMGYTFGSGTRLTVV.

The CDR3 DNA reads as TGTGCCACCAGCAGAGATACGGGGGCCTACGAGCAGTACTTC. The encoded protein is CATSRDTGAYEQYF. This chain uses TRBV15 with TRBJ2-7, with D maybe TRBD2 (6 bases). The CDR3 consists of 14 residues. With 0 bases removed from V and 2 bases from J, the gap between germline ends came to 8 bases. Per germline, CDR1 LNHNV and CDR2 YYDKDF (reference sequence). Combining the CDR3 with reference TRBV15 and TRBJ2-7 gives the whole variable domain DAMVIQNPRYQVTQFGKPVTLSCSQTLNHNVMYWYQQKSSQAPKLLFHYYDKDFNNEADTPDNFQSRRPNTSFCFLDIRSPGLGDTAMYLCATSRDTGAYEQYFGPGTRLTVT.

This clone was recorded a few times. The chain employs TRBV7-2 and TRBJ2-5, with 7 nucleotides matching TRBD1. Germline trimming cut 4 bases from V and 2 bases from J; bases unmatched to any gene: 1. CDR1 is SGHTA and CDR2 is FQGNSA in the germline V gene. The CDR3 is 13 amino acids. The CDR3 nucleotides read TGTGCCAGCAGCTCGGGACAGCAAGAGACCCAGTACTTC. Protein: CASSSGQQETQYF.

The DNA for the CDR3 is TGTGCCAGCAGCCAGACAGATAGCTCCTACAATGAGCAGTTCTTC. Amino acid sequence: CASSQTDSSYNEQFF. The chain uses TRBV7-6 and TRBJ2-1, with D possibly being TRBD1 (5 bases). Trimming pared 5 bases from V and 0 bases from J, leaving 11 bases between. This CDR3 is built from 15 residues. CDR1 is SGHVS and CDR2 is FNYEAQ in the germline V gene.

J is TRBJ2-1 and V is TRBV29-1; D remains ambiguous. CDR3 length: 14 amino acids. V was clipped by 6 bases and J by 0 bases, with 12 bases between them. CDR1 is SQVTM and CDR2 is ANQGSEA in the germline V gene. CDR3 loop: CSVTLTSSYNEQFF. The CDR3 nucleotides read TGCAGCGTAACCCTCACAAGCTCCTACAATGAGCAGTTCTTC.

The rearrangement joins TRBV29-1 to TRBJ2-3, with 7 bases that match TRBD2. J lost 2 bases, V lost 7 bases, and 9 bases had no gene match. CDR1 and CDR2 (germline): SQVTM, ANQGSEA. The CDR3 extends over 14 amino acids. The CDR3 loop reads CSGTPGGPTDTQYF. The DNA of the CDR3 is TGCAGCGGGACGCCGGGGGGACCCACAGATACGCAGTATTTT.

The chain has TRBV7-9 and TRBJ2-7; D ambiguous. Germline V CDR1 and CDR2: SEHNR, FQNEAQ (reference sequence). This CDR3 region has 12 residues. V was cut by 5 bases and J by 2 bases, with 7 bases left in between. The CDR3 DNA reads TGTGCCAGCAGCGACGCGCCCTACGAGCAGTACTTC. It codes for CASSDAPYEQYF. Supplemented by reference TRBV7-9 and TRBJ2-7, the full variable domain reads DTGVSQNPRHKITKRGQNVTFRCDPISEHNRLYWYRQTLGQGPEFLTYFQNEAQLEKSRLLSDRFSAERPKGSFSTLEIQRTEQGDSAMYLCASSDAPYEQYFGPGTRLTVT.

The CDR3 loop is CASSQDFLGSEGTQYF. CDR3 coding DNA: TGCGCCAGCAGCCAAGATTTTTTGGGCAGCGAGGGTACGCAGTATTTT. The chain carries TRBV4-3 and TRBJ2-3, with D possibly TRBD2 on 5 matching bases. V shed 0 bases and J shed 8 bases, with 18 bases lying between them. The CDR3 covers 16 residues. Looked up from germline, CDR1 is LGHNA and CDR2 is YSLEER.

The V call is TRBV29-1, the J call TRBJ1-2, with D possibly being TRBD1 (5 bases). CDR3 length: 12 amino acids. Trimming cost V 2 bases and J 5 bases, with 9 bases left between them. In germline, CDR1 is SQVTM, CDR2 ANQGSEA. The CDR3 sequence: CSVEWGLYGYTF. The DNA for the CDR3 is TGCAGCGTTGAATGGGGACTTTATGGCTACACCTTC. Variable domain in full (rest from reference TRBV29-1 and TRBJ1-2): SAVISQKPSRDICQRGTSLTIQCQVDSQVTMMFWYRQQPGQSLTLIATANQGSEATYESGFVIDKFPISRPNLTFSTLTVSNMSPEDSSIYLCSVEWGLYGYTFGSGTRLTVV.

CDR3 sequence: CSVSDRGLGYTF. CDR3 nucleotide sequence: TGCAGCGTTTCAGACAGGGGGCTAGGCTACACCTTC. The genes are TRBV29-1 and TRBJ1-2; 10 bases line up with TRBD1. The germline V gene has CDR1 SQVTM and CDR2 ANQGSEA. The CDR3 length is 12 residues. Trimming cost V 5 bases and J 8 bases; bases outside gene matches: 5.

V and J are TRBV29-1 and TRBJ2-3, with 8 positions matching TRBD1. CDR1 SQVTM and CDR2 ANQGSEA come from the germline V gene. V shed 6 bases and J 3 bases; nucleotides not matched to a gene: 14. The CDR3 contains 16 residues. This CDR3 is CSVNAGLTGVTDTQYF. The CDR3 nucleotides read TGCAGCGTGAATGCGGGCTTGACAGGGGTTACAGATACGCAGTATTTT.

The chain joins TRBV30 to TRBJ1-1; 10 bases are a match to TRBD1. Unmatched junction bases numbered 7, after V lost 3 bases and J lost 0 bases. CDR1 is GTSNPN, CDR2 SVGIG, per germline (reference sequence). The CDR3 length is 16 residues. The CDR3 is CAWSPDRGHLNTEAFF. CDR3 DNA sequence: TGTGCCTGGAGCCCAGACAGGGGGCACTTGAACACTGAAGCTTTCTTT.

The CDR3 DNA reads as TGTGCCTGGAGTTCGAAAATTGCGCAGTATTTT. Its translation is CAWSSKIAQYF. J is TRBJ2-3 and V is TRBV30, with no clear D. The germline V and J ends were trimmed by 2 bases and 10 bases, with 10 bases remaining between them. CDR1 is GTSNPN and CDR2 is SVGIG in the germline V gene (reference sequence). This CDR3 comprises 11 residues. The whole variable domain, remainder taken from reference TRBV30 and TRBJ2-3, is SQTIHQWPATLVQPVGSPLSLECTVEGTSNPNLYWYRQAAGRGLQLLFYSVGIGQISSEVPQNLSASRPQDRQFILSSKKLLLSDSGFYLCAWSSKIAQYFGPGTRLTVL.

This chain links TRBV27 with TRBJ2-7; D may be TRBD1 (6 bases). Between the trimmed V and J ends, which lost 5 bases and 5 bases, there was a span of 19 bases. CDR3 length equals 15 residues. Germline V lookup: CDR1 MNHEY, CDR2 SMNVEV (reference sequence). The CDR3: CASSTRQVLSHEQYF. CDR3 DNA: TGTGCCAGCAGTACTCGACAGGTCCTCAGCCACGAGCAGTACTTC.

The table lists this clone with a count of one. V is TRBV7-9 and J is TRBJ2-7; TRBD2 is a possible D gene (5 bases). The V gene's germline CDR1 is SEHNR and CDR2 FQNEAQ (reference sequence). The CDR3 covers 13 residues. V was clipped by 1 base and J by 6 bases, with 10 bases between them. CDR3 in DNA: TGTGCCAGCAGCTTAGATGCTAGCTTCGAGCAGTACTTC. Encoded protein: CASSLDASFEQYF.

The V gene is TRBV25-1, the J gene TRBJ2-7; 10 bases line up with TRBD1. This CDR3 is 14 amino acids long. After removal of 4 bases from V and 2 bases from J, the junction contained 2 bases not matched to a gene. The germline gives CDR1 MGHDK, CDR2 SYGVNS. The CDR3 spells CASSGTGGTYEQYF. As DNA, the CDR3 is TGTGCCAGCAGTGGGACAGGGGGTACCTACGAGCAGTACTTC.